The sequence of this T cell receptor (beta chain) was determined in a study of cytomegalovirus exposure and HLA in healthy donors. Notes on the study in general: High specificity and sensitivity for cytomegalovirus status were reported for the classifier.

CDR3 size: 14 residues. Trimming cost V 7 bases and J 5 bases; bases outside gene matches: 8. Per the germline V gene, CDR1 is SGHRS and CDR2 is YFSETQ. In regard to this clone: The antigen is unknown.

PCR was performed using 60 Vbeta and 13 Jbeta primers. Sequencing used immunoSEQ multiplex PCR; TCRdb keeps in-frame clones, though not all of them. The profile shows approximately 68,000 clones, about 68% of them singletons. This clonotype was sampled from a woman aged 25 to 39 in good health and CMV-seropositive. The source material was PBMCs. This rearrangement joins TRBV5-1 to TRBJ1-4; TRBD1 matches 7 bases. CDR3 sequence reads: CASSRDSINEKLFF. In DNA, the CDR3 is TGCGCCAGCTCCAGGGACAGCATAAATGAAAAACTGTTTTTT.